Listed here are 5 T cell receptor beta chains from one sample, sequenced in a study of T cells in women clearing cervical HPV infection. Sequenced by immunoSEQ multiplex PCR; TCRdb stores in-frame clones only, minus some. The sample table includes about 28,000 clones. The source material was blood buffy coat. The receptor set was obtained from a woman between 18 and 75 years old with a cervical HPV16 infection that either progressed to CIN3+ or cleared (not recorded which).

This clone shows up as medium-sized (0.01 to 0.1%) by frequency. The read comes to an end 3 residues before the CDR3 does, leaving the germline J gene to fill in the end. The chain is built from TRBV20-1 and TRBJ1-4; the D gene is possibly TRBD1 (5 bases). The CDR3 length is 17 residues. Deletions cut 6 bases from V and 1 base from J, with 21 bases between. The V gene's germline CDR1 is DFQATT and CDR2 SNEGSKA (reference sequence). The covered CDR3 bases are TGCAGTGCCAAGCCGGGGGACCGATCCTTAACTAATGAAAAA. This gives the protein CSAKPGDRSLTNEK. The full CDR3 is CSAKPGDRSLTNEKLFF.

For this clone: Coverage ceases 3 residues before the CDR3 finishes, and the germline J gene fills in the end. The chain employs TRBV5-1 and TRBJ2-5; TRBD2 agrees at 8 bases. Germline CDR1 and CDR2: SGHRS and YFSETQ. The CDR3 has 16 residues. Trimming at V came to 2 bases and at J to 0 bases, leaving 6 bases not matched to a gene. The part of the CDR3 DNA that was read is TGCGCCAGCAGCTTAGCGGGAGTGGGGTACCAAGAGACC. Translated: CASSLAGVGYQET. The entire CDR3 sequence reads CASSLAGVGYQETQYF. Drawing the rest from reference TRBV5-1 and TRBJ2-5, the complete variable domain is KAGVTQTPRYLIKTRGQQVTLSCSPISGHRSVSWYQQTPGQGLQFLFEYFSETQRNKGNFPGRFSGRQFSNSRSEMNVSTLELGDSALYLCASSLAGVGYQETQYFGPGTRLLVL.

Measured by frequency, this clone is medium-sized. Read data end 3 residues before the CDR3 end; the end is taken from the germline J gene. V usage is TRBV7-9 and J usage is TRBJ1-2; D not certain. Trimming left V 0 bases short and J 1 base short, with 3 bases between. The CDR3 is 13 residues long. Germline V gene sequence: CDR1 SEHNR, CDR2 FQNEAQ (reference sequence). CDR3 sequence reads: CASSLALNYGYTF. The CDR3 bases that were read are TGTGCCAGCAGCTTAGCCCTTAACTATGGC.

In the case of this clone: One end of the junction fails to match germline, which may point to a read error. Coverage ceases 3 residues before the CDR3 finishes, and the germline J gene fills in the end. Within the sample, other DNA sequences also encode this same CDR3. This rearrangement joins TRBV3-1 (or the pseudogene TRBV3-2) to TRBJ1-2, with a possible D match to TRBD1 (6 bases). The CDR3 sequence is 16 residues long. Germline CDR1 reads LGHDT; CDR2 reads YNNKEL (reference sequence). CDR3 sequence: CASSQGYRVTNYGYTF. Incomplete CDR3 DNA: TGTGCCAGCAGCCAAGGGTACAGGGTTACTAACTATGGG.

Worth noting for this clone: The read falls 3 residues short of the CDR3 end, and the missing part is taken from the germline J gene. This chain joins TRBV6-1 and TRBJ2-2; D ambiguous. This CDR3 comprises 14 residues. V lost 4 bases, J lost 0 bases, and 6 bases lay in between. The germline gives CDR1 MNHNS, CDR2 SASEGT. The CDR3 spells CASSVDANTGELFF. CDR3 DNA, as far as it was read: TGTGCCAGCAGTGTAGATGCGAACACCGGGGAG.